A single sample is the source of the 28 T cell receptor beta chains below, sequenced in a study of blood T cell repertoires in COVID-19. Profiling relied on immunoSEQ multiplex PCR, and the TCRdb table lists in-frame clones only, not all of them. The table lists under 350,000 clones, around 86% of them singletons. Sequencing was done on a sample of PBMCs or T cells enriched from blood (not recorded which). These receptor sequences come from a woman between 40 and 55 years old with acute COVID-19.

The CDR3 DNA follows: TGTGCCAGCAGCTTGGAAGGGGGAGCTGGGGCCAACGTCCTGACTTTC. This translates into CASSLEGGAGANVLTF. V is TRBV5-5 and J is TRBJ2-6; a weak D match, TRBD1 (6 bases). There are 16 residues in the CDR3. Per germline, CDR1 SGHKS and CDR2 YYEKEE (reference sequence). V dropped 0 bases and J dropped 2 bases, with 9 bases sitting between them.

This sequence joins TRBV5-1 and TRBJ1-3; unclear D gene. The V end lost 4 bases, the J end lost 0 bases, and 14 bases lay between the germline ends. Germline V gene data show CDR1 as SGHRS and CDR2 as YFSETQ. This CDR3 has 16 amino acids. CDR3 nucleotides: TGCGCCAGCAGCCCCGATGAGCAGCGCTCTGGAAACACCATATATTTT. This translates into CASSPDEQRSGNTIYF. The full variable domain, its missing parts supplied by reference TRBV5-1 and TRBJ1-3, is KAGVTQTPRYLIKTRGQQVTLSCSPISGHRSVSWYQQTPGQGLQFLFEYFSETQRNKGNFPGRFSGRQFSNSRSEMNVSTLELGDSALYLCASSPDEQRSGNTIYFGEGSWLTVV.

J is TRBJ1-2 and V is TRBV7-2; D remains unclear. Germline CDR1 SGHTA, CDR2 FQGNSA. The CDR3 has 14 residues. V gave up 4 bases and J gave up 3 bases, with 12 bases separating them. The CDR3 DNA is TGTGCCAGCAGCTCGACCATGGCGGACTATGGCTACACCTTC. Translating gives CASSSTMADYGYTF.

This chain uses TRBV2 with TRBJ2-3; D may be TRBD2 (6 bases). There are 16 residues in the CDR3. V was pared by 4 bases and J by 5 bases, with 19 bases between. In germline, CDR1 is SNHLY, CDR2 FYNNEI. The CDR3 region is CASSAGLTLGKDTQYF. The CDR3, as DNA: TGTGCCAGCAGTGCGGGACTTACCCTCGGGAAAGATACGCAGTATTTT. Full variable domain (missing parts from reference TRBV2 and TRBJ2-3): EPEVTQTPSHQVTQMGQEVILRCVPISNHLYFYWYRQILGQKVEFLVSFYNNEISEKSEIFDDQFSVERPDGSNFTLKIRSTKLEDSAMYFCASSAGLTLGKDTQYFGPGTRLTVL.

This clone was detected only once. This chain uses TRBV7-9 with TRBJ2-3, with 14 positions matching TRBD2. The CDR3 runs 18 residues. The junction had 8 bases not matched to a gene; V was cut back by 4 bases and J by 2 bases. Germline values: CDR1 SEHNR, CDR2 FQNEAQ (reference sequence). The CDR3 sequence: CASSSGLAGVSTTDTQYF. In nucleotides, the CDR3 is TGTGCCAGCAGCTCGGGACTAGCGGGGGTCTCAACCACAGATACGCAGTATTTT.

A few counts support this clone. J is TRBJ1-1 and V is TRBV7-2; 10 positions match TRBD1. The CDR3 sequence is 15 residues long. Germline V lookup: CDR1 SGHTA, CDR2 FQGNSA. Trimming at V came to 4 bases and at J to 4 bases, leaving 6 bases not matched to a gene. Here the CDR3 reads CASSSSGTGATEAFF. The CDR3 DNA reads as TGTGCCAGCAGCTCGTCAGGGACAGGGGCCACTGAAGCTTTCTTT.

The chain carries TRBV20-1 and TRBJ2-5; D call uncertain. The CDR3 contains 11 residues. The V end was cut by 5 bases, the J end by 5 bases, with 9 bases between. The germline gives CDR1 DFQATT, CDR2 SNEGSKA (reference sequence). The CDR3 is CSAYSRETQYF. The CDR3 coding sequence is TGCAGTGCTTACAGCAGGGAGACCCAGTACTTC.

The CDR3 is CASAGRRVSGPQHF. In DNA, the CDR3 is TGTGCCAGCGCAGGAAGGAGGGTCTCGGGGCCCCAGCATTTT. This chain joins TRBV28 and TRBJ1-5; D remains unclear. CDR1 is MDHEN, CDR2 SYDVKM, per germline. The ends were cut back, 8 bases at V and 9 bases at J, with 20 bases in the middle. The CDR3 length is 14 residues.

A note on this clone: The identical CDR3 is also encoded by other nucleotide sequences in the sample. The V and J genes are TRBV18 and TRBJ1-5, with 10 bases fitting TRBD1. Trimming removed 3 bases from V and 2 bases from J; junction bases left unmatched: 1. The V gene's germline CDR1 is KGHSH and CDR2 LQKENI. The CDR3 runs 15 residues. The CDR3, as DNA: TGTGCCAGCTCACCCGGGACAGGGGGCAATCAGCCCCAGCATTTT. It yields the protein CASSPGTGGNQPQHF.

This chain links TRBV18 with TRBJ1-1; a possible D gene is TRBD1 (5 bases). Trimming stripped 3 bases from V and 4 bases from J, with 15 bases between. There are 15 residues in the CDR3. Germline loops: CDR1 KGHSH, CDR2 LQKENI. The CDR3 region is CASSPRVGGGTEAFF. The CDR3 nucleotides read TGTGCCAGCTCACCCCGGGTGGGGGGGGGCACTGAAGCTTTCTTT.

This clone appeared once. The V gene is TRBV6-1, the J gene TRBJ2-7, with D maybe TRBD1 (6 bases). Trimming took off 2 bases at V and 3 bases at J, with 11 bases between the two ends. The CDR3 runs 14 residues. Germline values: CDR1 MNHNS, CDR2 SASEGT. CDR3 nucleotides: TGTGCCAGCAGTGAACCCCCAGGGGTCTACGAGCAGTACTTC. Its translation: CASSEPPGVYEQYF.

This chain links TRBV6-2 or TRBV6-3 with TRBJ2-2; 12 bases match TRBD2. Germline V gene sequence: CDR1 MNHEY, CDR2 SVGEGT. The CDR3 has 15 amino acids. V dropped 4 bases and J dropped 4; count of bases not matched to a gene: 1. The CDR3 sequence: CASSSSGRATGELFF. For the CDR3, the DNA is TGTGCCAGCAGTTCTAGCGGGAGGGCCACCGGGGAGCTGTTTTTT.

Regarding this clone: One end of the junction varies from germline; a read error may be responsible. V is TRBV18 and J is TRBJ2-7; 11 bases map to TRBD2. This CDR3 comprises 14 residues. The germline V gene has CDR1 KGHSH and CDR2 LQKENI. CDR3 DNA sequence: TGTGCCAGCTCGTCCGGGACTAGCGGCTACAAGCAGTACTTC. As protein: CASSSGTSGYKQYF.

The V call is TRBV27, the J call TRBJ2-3, with TRBD2 matching 7 bases. With V trimmed by 2 bases and J by 10 bases, 12 bases remained unmatched. The CDR3 length is 15 residues. Germline CDR1 and CDR2: MNHEY and SMNVEV (reference sequence). The CDR3: CASSLIGLGGISQYF. The CDR3 DNA sequence: TGTGCCAGCAGTTTAATAGGGCTGGGGGGGATCTCGCAGTATTTT.

J is TRBJ1-1 and V is TRBV28, with TRBD1 matching over 8 bases. From germline, CDR1 is MDHEN and CDR2 SYDVKM. This CDR3 is built from 18 residues. With 2 bases clipped from V and 4 bases from J, the junction kept 15 bases outside the gene matches. CDR3 coding DNA: TGTGCCAGCAGTTTAATACGCCAGGGGGCCAGTTTACTCACTGAAGCTTTCTTT. It is translated as CASSLIRQGASLLTEAFF.

The V call is TRBV2, the J call TRBJ1-2; 7 positions agree with TRBD1. The CDR3 extends over 13 amino acids. With 6 bases clipped from V and 4 bases from J, the junction kept 5 bases outside the gene matches. Germline V gene data show CDR1 as SNHLY and CDR2 as FYNNEI. CDR3 loop: CASRGQSLYGYTF. For the CDR3, the DNA is TGTGCCAGCAGGGGACAGAGCCTCTATGGCTACACCTTC.

To note about this clone: Other DNA sequences from this sample encode an identical CDR3 as well. The V and J genes are TRBV9 and TRBJ2-5; 9 bases match TRBD2. This CDR3 region has 16 residues. Germline assignment: CDR1 SGDLS and CDR2 YYNGEE. The V and J ends lost 4 bases and 1 base, in that order; junction bases with no gene match: 8. CDR3 amino acids: CASSPRGSGGQETQYF. CDR3 sequence (DNA): TGTGCCAGCAGCCCTCGGGGTAGCGGGGGCCAAGAGACCCAGTACTTC. The variable domain in full, with the rest retrieved from reference TRBV9 and TRBJ2-5, is DSGVTQTPKHLITATGQRVTLRCSPRSGDLSVYWYQQSLDQGLQFLIQYYNGEERAKGNILERFSAQQFPDLHSELNLSSLELGDSALYFCASSPRGSGGQETQYFGPGTRLLVL.

For this clone: Compared with germline, one end of the junction differs, possibly owing to a read error. The rearrangement joins TRBV24-1 to TRBJ2-2; 8 nucleotides agree with TRBD1. Per germline, CDR1 KGHDR and CDR2 SFDVKD. There are 14 residues in the CDR3. For the CDR3, the DNA is TGTGCCACTTCCAGGACAGGGAACCCCGGGGAGCTGTTTTTT. Residues: CATSRTGNPGELFF.

The rearrangement uses TRBV19 and TRBJ2-5; weak D call: TRBD1 (5 bases). Germline CDR1 is LNHDA and CDR2 is SQIVND (reference sequence). Trimming took off 4 bases at V and 3 bases at J, with 9 bases between the two ends. CDR3 length: 13 residues. The CDR3 nucleotides read TGTGCCAGTAGTAAGGGGTTAAAAGAGACCCAGTACTTC. Amino acids: CASSKGLKETQYF.

This rearrangement joins TRBV4-3 to TRBJ1-2, with TRBD1 identical over 7 bases. Germline V gives CDR1 LGHNA, CDR2 YSLEER. With V trimmed by 4 bases and J by 5 bases, 10 bases remained unmatched. CDR3 length: 15 residues. CDR3 residues: CASSPSFPGGYGYTF. CDR3 DNA: TGCGCCAGCAGCCCATCTTTTCCAGGGGGTTATGGCTACACCTTC.

This chain links TRBV9 with TRBJ2-7, with TRBD2 identical over 7 bases. CDR1 is SGDLS and CDR2 is YYNGEE in the germline V gene. The CDR3 extends over 14 amino acids. V was clipped by 3 bases and J by 1 base; unmatched bases: 4. CDR3 sequence (DNA): TGTGCCAGCAGCGCTGCTAGCGGATCCTACGAGCAGTACTTC. Residues: CASSAASGSYEQYF.

In this sample, this clone turned up once. V and J are TRBV2 and TRBJ2-5, with D possibly matching TRBD1 (6 bases). This CDR3 spans 14 amino acids. Germline values: CDR1 SNHLY, CDR2 FYNNEI. V lost 4 bases, J lost 1 base, and 10 bases lay in between. CDR3 sequence reads: CASSGAGVQETQYF. Written as DNA, the CDR3 is TGTGCCAGCAGTGGGGCAGGGGTCCAAGAGACCCAGTACTTC. The variable domain in full, with the rest retrieved from reference TRBV2 and TRBJ2-5, is EPEVTQTPSHQVTQMGQEVILRCVPISNHLYFYWYRQILGQKVEFLVSFYNNEISEKSEIFDDQFSVERPDGSNFTLKIRSTKLEDSAMYFCASSGAGVQETQYFGPGTRLLVL.

The rearrangement joins TRBV6-6 to TRBJ1-5; D might be TRBD1 (5 bases). The CDR3 loop spans 15 amino acids. Trimming shortened V by 6 bases and J by 0 bases, and 12 bases separated the two germline ends. CDR1 is MNHNY and CDR2 is SVGAGI in the germline V gene (reference sequence). CDR3 residues: CASRGTVYSNQPQHF. The CDR3 DNA follows: TGTGCCAGCAGAGGGACTGTTTATAGCAATCAGCCCCAGCATTTT.

The CDR3 here is CASSPVPGNTEAFF. The DNA for the CDR3 is TGTGCCAGCAGCCCGGTCCCGGGGAACACTGAAGCTTTCTTT. The chain links TRBV28 to TRBJ1-1; D is ambiguous. This CDR3 comprises 14 residues. V gave up 6 bases and J gave up 1 base, with 12 bases separating them. Germline lookup yields CDR1 MDHEN and CDR2 SYDVKM.

This clone appeared many times. The chain links TRBV6-6 to TRBJ1-1; possible D gene TRBD1, 5 bases. V shed 4 bases and J shed 0 bases, with 6 bases lying between them. This CDR3 is 13 amino acids long. Germline V gene lookup returns CDR1 MNHNY and CDR2 SVGAGI (reference sequence). CDR3 sequence (DNA): TGTGCCAGCAGTTGGACAATGAACACTGAAGCTTTCTTT. Protein sequence: CASSWTMNTEAFF.

J is TRBJ2-6 and V is TRBV19; D possibly corresponds to TRBD1 (5 bases). The CDR3 runs 17 residues. Germline CDR1 is LNHDA and CDR2 is SQIVND (reference sequence). The V gene lost 5 bases and the J gene lost 2 bases, with 16 bases spanning the gap. As DNA, the CDR3 is TGTGCCAGTAGTCCCCCACAGGTCCAGGCTGGGGCCAACGTCCTGACTTTC. It specifies CASSPPQVQAGANVLTF.

This clone was observed a single time. The chain is built from TRBV7-2 and TRBJ2-3, with 8 bases matching TRBD1. V trimming: 4 bases; J trimming: 1 base; junction bases outside the gene matches: 4. Germline V CDR1 and CDR2: SGHTA, FQGNSA. CDR3 size: 15 residues. The CDR3: CASSSTGVGTDTQYF. The CDR3 bases are TGTGCCAGCAGCTCGACAGGGGTAGGCACAGATACGCAGTATTTT.

The chain carries TRBV7-8 and TRBJ1-1, with TRBD1 as a possible D gene (5 bases). Trimming left V 1 base short and J 1 base short, with 7 bases between. From germline, CDR1 is SGHVS and CDR2 FQNEAQ. The CDR3 loop spans 14 amino acids. The chain's CDR3 is CASSLGQGNTEAFF. The CDR3 nucleotides are TGTGCCAGCAGCTTAGGGCAGGGGAACACTGAAGCTTTCTTT.